This record concerns one T cell receptor beta chain sequence. Its specificity is unknown. The source of the sample is a study of cytomegalovirus exposure and HLA in healthy donors. General study points: Because they were indistinguishable, some V segments, including TRBV6-2 and TRBV6-3, were excluded.

There are 14 residues in the CDR3. V lost 5 bases and J lost 6; bases outside the gene matches: 5. Per the germline V gene, CDR1 is SGHTA and CDR2 is FQGNSA. In the PCR, 60 Vbeta and 13 Jbeta primers were used. Here immunoSEQ multiplex PCR was the method, and the copy in TCRdb shows in-frame clones only, minus some. This sample's table has some 140,000 clones. This chain joins TRBV7-2 and TRBJ1-2; 11 nucleotides match TRBD1. This sequence was found in a woman aged 55-69 years in good health and CMV-seronegative. The sample comprised PBMCs. The CDR3 bases are TGTGCCAGCAGCACCAGGACAGGGGGCAATGGCTACACCTTC. It codes for CASSTRTGGNGYTF.